The 27 T cell receptor beta chains below were found in one sample sequenced in a study of shared clonotypes between healthy human individuals (dated by TCRdb to about 2020). Library preparation employed the immunoSEQ multiplex PCR assay. The clones in this table, taken by TCRdb from immuneACCESS, are in-frame only. Not every clone is retained; where verified, under half of the shortfall comes from an unresolved V gene, and the cause of the rest is unknown. The sample contains approximately 1.1 million clones, about 84% of them found a single time. Together, the top ten hold about 0.52% of the sample. What was sequenced was memory CD4+ T cells from PBMCs. The sample's cell subset or site, from its label and the paper: CD45RA-negative fraction. The receptors were gathered from a man aged 18 to 35 in good health. Some clones in this sample may be carry-over from other donors' samples.

This clone has just one count. The gene calls are TRBV5-1 and TRBJ1-1; D remains unclear. This CDR3 is 15 amino acids long. The germline CDR1 and CDR2 sequences are SGHRS and YFSETQ. V dropped 4 bases and J dropped 1 base, with 14 bases sitting between them. The CDR3 bases are TGCGCCAGCAGCCCGGCCGGAGGGTCGAACACTGAAGCTTTCTTT. It yields the protein CASSPAGGSNTEAFF.

This chain uses TRBV2 with TRBJ2-4; no definite D call. The germline V gene has CDR1 SNHLY and CDR2 FYNNEI. CDR3 length: 15 residues. V was trimmed by 5 bases and J by 1 base, leaving 12 bases between them. CDR3 in DNA: TGTGCCAGCAGTCTTCCCCCTGGGGCCAAAAACATTCAGTACTTC. Translated: CASSLPPGAKNIQYF.

CDR3 in DNA: TGTGCCAGCAGCTTGGAGCGGGGCACTGAAGCTTTCTTT. Translated, it gives CASSLERGTEAFF. This chain connects TRBV5-4 to TRBJ1-1; D gene uncertain. CDR3 length equals 13 residues. CDR1 is SGHNT, CDR2 YYREEE, per germline (reference sequence). Trimming pared 0 bases from V and 4 bases from J, leaving 7 bases between. Variable domain in full (rest from reference TRBV5-4 and TRBJ1-1): ETGVTQSPTHLIKTRGQQVTLRCSSQSGHNTVSWYQQALGQGPQFIFQYYREEENGRGNFPPRFSGLQFPNYSSELNVNALELDDSALYLCASSLERGTEAFFGQGTRLTVV.

The rearrangement uses TRBV7-2 and TRBJ1-4; D ambiguous. This CDR3 region has 13 residues. Trimming took 4 bases from V and 6 from J, leaving 9 bases between them. In germline, CDR1 is SGHTA, CDR2 FQGNSA. Here the CDR3 reads CASSSRRHEKLFF. As DNA, the CDR3 is TGTGCCAGCAGCTCTAGACGGCATGAAAAACTGTTTTTT.

The chain employs TRBV5-8 and TRBJ2-7; 7 nucleotides align to TRBD1. There are 15 residues in the CDR3. Trimming removed 0 bases from V and 2 bases from J; junction bases left unmatched: 5. CDR1 and CDR2 from the germline V gene are SGHTS and YDEGEE. CDR3 sequence reads: CASSLGQGATYEQYF. The CDR3 bases are TGTGCCAGCAGCTTGGGACAGGGAGCCACCTACGAGCAGTACTTC.

Here the CDR3 DNA reads TGCACCAGCAGCCAAGACCGGCGGGAGCGACGTGAGCAGTTCTTC. Translation gives CTSSQDRRERREQFF. The chain uses TRBV1 and TRBJ2-1; TRBD2, the D gene given by the table, was not confirmed from the DNA. TRBV1 counts as a pseudogene. This CDR3 contains 15 residues.

This CDR3 reads CASSLDRAYEQYF. The DNA of the CDR3 is TGTGCCAGCAGCCTGGACAGGGCCTACGAGCAGTACTTC. The chain combines TRBV6-1 with TRBJ2-7; 8 bases agree with TRBD1. Looked up from germline, CDR1 is MNHNS and CDR2 is SASEGT. V trimming: 6 bases; J trimming: 2 bases; junction bases outside the gene matches: 3. The CDR3 extends over 13 amino acids.

The chain joins TRBV5-1 to TRBJ2-2; 8 positions agree with TRBD2. With 5 bases clipped from V and 5 bases from J, the junction kept 5 bases outside the gene matches. The CDR3 runs to 14 residues. The germline V gene has CDR1 SGHRS and CDR2 YFSETQ. CDR3 protein: CASRRASGTGELFF. For the CDR3, the DNA is TGCGCCAGCAGACGTGCTAGCGGGACCGGGGAGCTGTTTTTT.

The chain recombines TRBV29-1 with TRBJ2-5, with D perhaps TRBD1 (5 bases). The CDR3 spans 13 residues. Trimming cost V 1 base and J 4 bases, with 10 bases left between them. Germline assignment: CDR1 SQVTM and CDR2 ANQGSEA. The CDR3 loop is CSVEGIGVETQYF. The DNA for the CDR3 is TGCAGCGTTGAAGGTATAGGGGTAGAGACCCAGTACTTC.

The chain has TRBV7-2 and TRBJ1-4, with D possibly being TRBD1 (5 bases). The V and J ends lost 5 bases and 7 bases respectively, with 20 bases between them. Per germline, CDR1 SGHTA and CDR2 FQGNSA. The CDR3 is made up of 16 amino acids. This chain's CDR3 is CASSPPGDTGGEKLFF. In DNA form, the CDR3 reads TGTGCCAGCAGCCCCCCGGGGGATACTGGGGGTGAAAAACTGTTTTTT.

The chain employs TRBV29-1 and TRBJ2-1; possible D gene TRBD2, 5 bases. In germline, CDR1 is SQVTM, CDR2 ANQGSEA. The ends were cut back, 8 bases at V and 5 bases at J, with 13 bases in the middle. The CDR3 is 12 residues long. CDR3 loop: CSLQRWNNEQFF. The CDR3 coding sequence is TGCAGCCTACAGCGGTGGAACAATGAGCAGTTCTTC.

The genes are TRBV6-5 and TRBJ1-4; D gene unclear. This CDR3 has 15 amino acids. CDR1 MNHEY and CDR2 SVGAGI come from the germline V gene. V lost 4 bases, J lost 5 bases, and 14 bases lay in between. The CDR3 reads CASSFLDLRNEKLFF. The CDR3 bases are TGTGCCAGCAGTTTTCTGGACTTGCGGAATGAAAAACTGTTTTTT.

This clone was counted a single time. J is TRBJ2-7 and V is TRBV9; possible D gene TRBD1, 5 bases. Germline loops: CDR1 SGDLS, CDR2 YYNGEE. The CDR3 has 14 amino acids. V was trimmed by 4 bases and J by 3 bases, leaving 14 bases between them. The CDR3 protein is CASSPGWWDYEQYF. CDR3 bases: TGTGCCAGCAGCCCAGGGTGGTGGGACTACGAGCAGTACTTC.

The genes are TRBV2 and TRBJ2-1; 10 bases are a match to TRBD2. After removal of 1 base from V and 4 bases from J, the junction contained 4 bases not matched to a gene. The CDR3 is 16 amino acids. Per germline, CDR1 SNHLY and CDR2 FYNNEI. The CDR3 DNA reads TGTGCCAGCAGTGAAGAGGCTAGCGGGGGTTACAATGAGCAGTTCTTC. This codes for CASSEEASGGYNEQFF.

J is TRBJ1-1 and V is TRBV28; no definite D call. Germline values: CDR1 MDHEN, CDR2 SYDVKM. This CDR3 is 13 amino acids long. V dropped 11 bases and J dropped 4 bases, with 17 bases sitting between them. CDR3 nucleotide sequence: TGTGCCGGCGTAGCCGCGTGGAGCACTGAAGCTTTCTTT. It codes for CAGVAAWSTEAFF.

This clone was seen a single time. The gene calls are TRBV28 and TRBJ2-5, with 7 bases fitting TRBD2. Trimming at V came to 1 base and at J to 6 bases, leaving 17 bases not matched to a gene. This CDR3 is built from 18 residues. Per the germline V gene, CDR1 is MDHEN and CDR2 is SYDVKM. CDR3 sequence (DNA): TGTGCCAGCAGTTTATCACCTAGGGAGGGTCGGCTGAAGAAGACCCAGTACTTC. Amino acids: CASSLSPREGRLKKTQYF.

The chain combines TRBV12-2 with TRBJ2-7; the table's D gene call, TRBD2, was not cross checked with the DNA. TRBV12-2 is a pseudogene locus. CDR3 size: 16 residues. CDR3 sequence (DNA): TGTGCAAGTCGCTTAGCGTGGGCGGGGGTAGGCTACGAGCAGTACTTC. Amino acid sequence: CASRLAWAGVGYEQYF.

About this clone itself: Sequence at one end of the junction differs from germline and may be a read error. J is TRBJ2-3 and V is TRBV2; 9 bases fit TRBD2. Germline CDR1 is SNHLY and CDR2 is FYNNEI. The CDR3 has 12 residues. In DNA form, the CDR3 reads TGCGGTAGCGGGAGCTTAACGGATACGCAGTATTTT. Its protein is CGSGSLTDTQYF.

The J gene is TRBJ1-4, the V gene TRBV27, with 9 bases identical to TRBD1. Trimming cost V 6 bases and J 7 bases; bases outside gene matches: 12. The CDR3 has 16 amino acids. Germline assignment: CDR1 MNHEY and CDR2 SMNVEV (reference sequence). Here the CDR3 reads CASRPRTTGGSEKLFF. The CDR3, as DNA: TGTGCCAGCAGACCTAGAACTACAGGGGGCAGTGAAAAACTGTTTTTT.

Turning to this clone: Other DNA sequences from this sample encode an identical CDR3 as well. This rearrangement joins TRBV18 to TRBJ2-7; the match to TRBD1 covers 9 bases. CDR3 length: 14 amino acids. Trimming at V came to 4 bases and at J to 3 bases, leaving 4 bases not matched to a gene. CDR1 and CDR2 from the germline V gene are KGHSH and LQKENI. The CDR3 DNA reads TGTGCCAGCTCACGGGAGGGACAGGGCTACGAGCAGTACTTC. It encodes CASSREGQGYEQYF.

The rearrangement uses TRBV11-2 and TRBJ1-5, with D possibly matching TRBD1 (6 bases). The CDR3 is 14 amino acids. Trimming left V 3 bases short and J 3 bases short, with 9 bases between. The V gene's germline CDR1 is SGHAT and CDR2 FQNNGV. The CDR3, as DNA: TGTGCCAGCAGCTTGACAGGAGTCAATCAGCCCCAGCATTTT. Amino acids: CASSLTGVNQPQHF.

The J gene is TRBJ2-7, the V gene TRBV30; D is perhaps TRBD1 (5 bases). From germline, CDR1 is GTSNPN and CDR2 SVGIG (reference sequence). The CDR3 has 10 amino acids. V lost 7 bases, J lost 6 bases, and 10 bases lay in between. Here the CDR3 DNA reads TGTGCCTCATCTCAGGGCGAGCAGTACTTC. It translates to CASSQGEQYF. Drawing the rest from reference TRBV30 and TRBJ2-7, the complete variable domain is SQTIHQWPATLVQPVGSPLSLECTVEGTSNPNLYWYRQAAGRGLQLLFYSVGIGQISSEVPQNLSASRPQDRQFILSSKKLLLSDSGFYLCASSQGEQYFGPGTRLTVT.

The chain uses TRBV5-1 and TRBJ1-1, with TRBD1 matching 9 bases. J gave up 5 bases and V 4 bases, and 6 bases lay outside the gene matches. The germline gives CDR1 SGHRS, CDR2 YFSETQ. This CDR3 contains 14 residues. The CDR3: CASSQGTGQTEAFF. In nucleotides, the CDR3 is TGCGCCAGCAGCCAGGGGACAGGGCAAACTGAAGCTTTCTTT.

This chain uses TRBV5-1 with TRBJ2-5; D ambiguous. The CDR3 totals 11 residues. V lost 3 bases and J 4 bases, leaving 4 bases between the germline ends. Germline CDR1 reads SGHRS; CDR2 reads YFSETQ. CDR3 bases: TGCGCCAGCAGCTACGGAGAGACCCAGTACTTC. Its protein product is CASSYGETQYF.

In its sample, this clone was seen a few times. V is TRBV11-2 and J is TRBJ1-1; TRBD1 matches 10 bases. After removal of 5 bases from V and 0 bases from J, the junction contained 6 bases not matched to a gene. In germline, CDR1 is SGHAT, CDR2 FQNNGV. CDR3 size: 16 residues. The CDR3 is CASSPRQGAMNTEAFF. The CDR3 bases are TGTGCCAGCAGCCCACGACAGGGGGCGATGAACACTGAAGCTTTCTTT.

A few counts support this clone. The chain has TRBV7-3 and TRBJ2-3; D is unclear. The CDR3 is made up of 15 amino acids. Germline assignment: CDR1 SGHTA and CDR2 FQGTGA. V lost 0 bases to trimming and J lost 3 bases, with 10 bases between them. CDR3 in DNA: TGTGCCAGCAGCTTAACGCCGAGCCGGACAGATACGCAGTATTTT. Translating it yields CASSLTPSRTDTQYF.

This sequence joins TRBV20-1 and TRBJ2-1; D gene unclear. The ends were cut back, 5 bases at V and 7 bases at J, with 9 bases in the middle. Germline CDR1 is DFQATT and CDR2 is SNEGSKA (reference sequence). The length of the CDR3 is 11 residues. DNA for the CDR3: TGCAGTGCTGGGCAAAATAATGAGCAGTTCTTC. Its translation: CSAGQNNEQFF.